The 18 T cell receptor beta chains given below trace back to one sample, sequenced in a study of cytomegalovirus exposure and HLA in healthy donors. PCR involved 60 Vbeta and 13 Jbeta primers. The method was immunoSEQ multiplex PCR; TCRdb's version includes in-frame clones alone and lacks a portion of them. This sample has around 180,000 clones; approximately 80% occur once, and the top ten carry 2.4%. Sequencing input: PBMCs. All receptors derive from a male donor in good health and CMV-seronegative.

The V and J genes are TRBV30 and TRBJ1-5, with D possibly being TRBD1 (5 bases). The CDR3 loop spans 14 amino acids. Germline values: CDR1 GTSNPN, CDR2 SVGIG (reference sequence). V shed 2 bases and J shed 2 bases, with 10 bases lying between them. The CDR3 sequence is CAWSPDSGNQPQHF. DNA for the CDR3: TGTGCCTGGAGTCCTGACAGCGGCAATCAGCCCCAGCATTTT.

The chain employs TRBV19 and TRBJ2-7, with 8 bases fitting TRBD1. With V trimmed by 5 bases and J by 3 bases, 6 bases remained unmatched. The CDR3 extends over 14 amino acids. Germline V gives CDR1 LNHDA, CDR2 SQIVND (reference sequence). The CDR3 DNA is TGTGCCAGTAGTCCAGGACAGGGCCTCTACGAGCAGTACTTC. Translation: CASSPGQGLYEQYF.

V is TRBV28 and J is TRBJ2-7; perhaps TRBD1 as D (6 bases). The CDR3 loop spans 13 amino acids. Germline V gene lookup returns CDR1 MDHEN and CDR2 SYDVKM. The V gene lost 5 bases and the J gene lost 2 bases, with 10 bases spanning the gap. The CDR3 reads CASSSGQPYEQYF. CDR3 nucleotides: TGTGCCAGCAGTAGCGGACAGCCCTACGAGCAGTACTTC.

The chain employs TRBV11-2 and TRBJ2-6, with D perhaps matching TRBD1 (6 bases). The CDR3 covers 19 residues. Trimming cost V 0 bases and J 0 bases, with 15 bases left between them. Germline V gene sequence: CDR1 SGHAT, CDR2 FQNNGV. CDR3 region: CASSLDFTRGNSGANVLTF. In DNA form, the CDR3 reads TGTGCCAGCAGCTTAGATTTTACCAGGGGAAACTCTGGGGCCAACGTCCTGACTTTC.

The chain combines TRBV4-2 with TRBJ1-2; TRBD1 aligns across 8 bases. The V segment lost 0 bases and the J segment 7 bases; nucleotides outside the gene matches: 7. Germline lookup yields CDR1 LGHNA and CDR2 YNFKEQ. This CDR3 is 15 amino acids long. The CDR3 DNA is TGTGCCAGCAGCCAAGAGGAGGACAGGGAGTTTGGCTACACCTTC. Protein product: CASSQEEDREFGYTF.

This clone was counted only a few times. CDR3 in DNA: TGTGCCTGGGGGGAGGGGGACAATCAGCCCCAGCATTTT. Its protein product is CAWGEGDNQPQHF. The chain links TRBV30 to TRBJ1-5; weak D call: TRBD1 (6 bases). The CDR3 contains 13 residues. Germline V lookup: CDR1 GTSNPN, CDR2 SVGIG (reference sequence). Trimming removed 5 bases at V and 3 bases at J, with 11 bases between.

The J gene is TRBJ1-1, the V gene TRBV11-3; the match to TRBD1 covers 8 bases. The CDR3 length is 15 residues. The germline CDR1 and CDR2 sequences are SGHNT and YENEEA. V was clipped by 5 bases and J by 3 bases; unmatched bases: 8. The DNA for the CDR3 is TGTGCCAGCAGCGCTACAGGGGGGGGATACACTGAAGCTTTCTTT. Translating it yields CASSATGGGYTEAFF.

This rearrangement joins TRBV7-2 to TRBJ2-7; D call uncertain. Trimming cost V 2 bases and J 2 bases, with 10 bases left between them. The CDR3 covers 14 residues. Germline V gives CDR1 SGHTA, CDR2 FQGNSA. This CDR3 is CASSLTSKPYEQYF. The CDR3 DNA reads TGTGCCAGCAGCTTAACGTCTAAGCCCTACGAGCAGTACTTC.

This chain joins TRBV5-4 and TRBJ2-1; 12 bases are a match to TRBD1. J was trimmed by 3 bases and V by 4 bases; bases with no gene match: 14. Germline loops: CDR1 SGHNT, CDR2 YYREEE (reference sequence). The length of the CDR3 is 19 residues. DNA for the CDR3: TGTGCCAGCAGCCCCCCAGGGACAGGGGGCTCCCCCGTCTACAATGAGCAGTTCTTC. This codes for CASSPPGTGGSPVYNEQFF.

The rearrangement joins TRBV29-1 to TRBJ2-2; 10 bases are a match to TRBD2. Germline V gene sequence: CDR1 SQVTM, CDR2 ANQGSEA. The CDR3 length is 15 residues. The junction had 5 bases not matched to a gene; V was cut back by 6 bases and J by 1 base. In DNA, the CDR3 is TGCAGCGTACGGACTAGCGGATTGAACACCGGGGAGCTGTTTTTT. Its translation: CSVRTSGLNTGELFF.

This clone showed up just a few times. The DNA of the CDR3 is TGTGCCAGCAGCTCAGTTACCGGGACAGGGAATTCACCCCTCCACTTT. Translation gives CASSSVTGTGNSPLHF. This chain uses TRBV5-6 with TRBJ1-6; TRBD1 matches at 9 bases. The CDR3 length is 16 residues. In germline, CDR1 is SGHDT, CDR2 YYEEEE. V was clipped by 3 bases and J by 7 bases; unmatched bases: 8. Full variable domain (remainder filled in from reference TRBV5-6 and TRBJ1-6): DAGVTQSPTHLIKTRGQQVTLRCSPKSGHDTVSWYQQALGQGPQFIFQYYEEEERQRGNFPDRFSGHQFPNYSSELNVNALLLGDSALYLCASSSVTGTGNSPLHFGNGTRLTVT.

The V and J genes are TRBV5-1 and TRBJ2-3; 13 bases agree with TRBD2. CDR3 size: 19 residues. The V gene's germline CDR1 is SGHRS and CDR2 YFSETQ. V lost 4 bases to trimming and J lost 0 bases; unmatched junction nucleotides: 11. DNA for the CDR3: TGCGCCAGCAGCCAACTGAAACTAGCGGGGGGGGCTAGCACAGATACGCAGTATTTT. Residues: CASSQLKLAGGASTDTQYF.

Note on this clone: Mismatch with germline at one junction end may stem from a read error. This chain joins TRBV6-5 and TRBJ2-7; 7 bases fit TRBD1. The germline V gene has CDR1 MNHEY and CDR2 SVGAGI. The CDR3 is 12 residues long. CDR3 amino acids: CATHRGSSEQYF. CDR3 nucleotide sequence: TGTGCCACCCACAGGGGTTCCTCCGAGCAGTACTTC.

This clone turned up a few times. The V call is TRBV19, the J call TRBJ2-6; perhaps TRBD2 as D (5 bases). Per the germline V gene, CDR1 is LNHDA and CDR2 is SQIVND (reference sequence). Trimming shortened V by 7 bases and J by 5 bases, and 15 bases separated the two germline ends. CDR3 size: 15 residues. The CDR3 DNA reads TGTGCCAGTACCAGGATTGGAGGCAGGGCCAACGTCCTGACTTTC. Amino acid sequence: CASTRIGGRANVLTF.

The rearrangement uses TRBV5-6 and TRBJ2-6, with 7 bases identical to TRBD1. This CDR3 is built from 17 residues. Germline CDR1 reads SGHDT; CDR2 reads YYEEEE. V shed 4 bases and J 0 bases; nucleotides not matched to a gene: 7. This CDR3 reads CASSPGQRPSGANVLTF. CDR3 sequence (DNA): TGTGCCAGCAGCCCGGGACAGCGACCCTCTGGGGCCAACGTCCTGACTTTC.

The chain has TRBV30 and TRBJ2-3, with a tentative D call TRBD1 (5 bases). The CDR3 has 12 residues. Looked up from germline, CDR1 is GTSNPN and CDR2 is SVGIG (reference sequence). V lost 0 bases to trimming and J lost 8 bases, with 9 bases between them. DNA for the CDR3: TGTGCCTGGAGTGTTACAGGCGGTACGCAGTATTTT. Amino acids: CAWSVTGGTQYF. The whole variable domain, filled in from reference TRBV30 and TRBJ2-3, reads SQTIHQWPATLVQPVGSPLSLECTVEGTSNPNLYWYRQAAGRGLQLLFYSVGIGQISSEVPQNLSASRPQDRQFILSSKKLLLSDSGFYLCAWSVTGGTQYFGPGTRLTVL.

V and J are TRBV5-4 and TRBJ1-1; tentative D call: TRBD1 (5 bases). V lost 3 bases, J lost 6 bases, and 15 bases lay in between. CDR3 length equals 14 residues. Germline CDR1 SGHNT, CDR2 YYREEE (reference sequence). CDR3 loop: CASSWAGDGAEAFF. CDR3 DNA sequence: TGTGCCAGCAGCTGGGCGGGGGATGGGGCTGAAGCTTTCTTT.

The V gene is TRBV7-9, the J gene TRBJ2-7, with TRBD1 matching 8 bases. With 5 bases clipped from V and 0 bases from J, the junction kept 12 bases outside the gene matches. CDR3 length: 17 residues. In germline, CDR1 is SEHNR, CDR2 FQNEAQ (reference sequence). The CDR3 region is CASSPKNRGTVSYEQYF. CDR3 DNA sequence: TGTGCCAGCAGCCCCAAAAACAGGGGGACAGTCTCCTACGAGCAGTACTTC.